The clone carrying this T cell receptor (beta chain) was counted between two and nine times. No antigen is known for it. The sample originates from a study of T cells in localized non-small cell lung cancer. Germline CDR1 ENHRY, CDR2 SYGVKD. The ends were cut back, 10 bases at V and 5 bases at J, with 17 bases in the middle. CDR3 length: 13 residues. Regarding the study as a whole: Of the tissues analyzed, uninvolved adjacent lung showed maximal T cell clonality, greater than tumor.

Clones were sequenced by immunoSEQ multiplex PCR, and TCRdb holds only the in-frame ones, with some missing. Among 1,500 to 2,000 clones listed, less than 40% were seen once. This sequence originates from a woman aged 35 to 70 with stage II lung adenocarcinoma. The sample here was normal lung tissue next to the tumor, taken before any cancer treatment. J is TRBJ2-5 and V is TRBV10-3; D ambiguous. For the CDR3, the DNA is TGTGCCACCTCTTTGACCCCGCGCGAGACCCAGTACTTC. Protein sequence: CATSLTPRETQYF.